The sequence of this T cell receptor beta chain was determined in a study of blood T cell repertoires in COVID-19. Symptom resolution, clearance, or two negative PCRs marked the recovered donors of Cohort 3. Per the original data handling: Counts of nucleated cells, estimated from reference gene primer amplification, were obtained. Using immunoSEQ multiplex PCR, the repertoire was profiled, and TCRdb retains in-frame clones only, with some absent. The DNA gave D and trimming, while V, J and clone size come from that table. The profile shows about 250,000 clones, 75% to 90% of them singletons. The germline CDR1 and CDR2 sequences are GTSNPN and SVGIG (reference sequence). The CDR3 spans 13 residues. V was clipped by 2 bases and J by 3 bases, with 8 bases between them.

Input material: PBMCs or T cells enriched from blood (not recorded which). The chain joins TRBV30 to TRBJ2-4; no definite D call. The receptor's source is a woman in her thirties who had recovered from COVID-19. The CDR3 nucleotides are TGTGCCTGGAGTACCGGAGTCAAAAACATTCAGTACTTC. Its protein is CAWSTGVKNIQYF.